These T cell receptor beta chains were read from a single sample in a study of blood T cells in healthy people across ages. In TCRdb, the 5' RACE reads were re-called with MiXCR into one record per CDR3 protein. The sample lists about 1.4 million distinct CDR3 sequences, around 59% seen once, with over 5% in the top ten. Sequencing was done on a sample of blood. These TCRs come from a man aged 18 to 29 in good health. Each CDR3 is given without its conserved first and last residue.

CDR3 length	V gene	CDR3 protein
11	TRBV30	AWSGGSTDTQY
12	TRBV7-6	ASSLESSYNEQY
13	TRBV4-3	TSSQERGPQETQY
12	TRBV25-1	ASSESELPETQY
12	TRBV4-1	ASRPADLDYGYT
11	TRBV20-1	SARTATAYEQY
9	TRBV7-2	ASSPRKTQY
8	TRBV6-1	ASRNTEAF
11	TRBV6-5	ASTAGLAYEQY
12	TRBV5-1	ASSLPVTQETQY
15	TRBV12-3/TRBV12-4	ASSLSGLAGGRDTQY
12	TRBV10-3	AISPGTGSHEQY
12	TRBV28	ASSLRLEVGEQY
14	TRBV2	ASSVGPLAAYNEQF
14	TRBV7-2	ASSLVGGGREETQY
15	TRBV6-6	ASSYPRRENRYNEQF
13	TRBV7-2	ASSLSDPWADTQY
10	TRBV4-3	ASSQDHIGYT
12	TRBV2	ASSAPGRGETQY
10	TRBV4-1	ASSKGGYEQF
12	TRBV12-3/TRBV12-4	ATGGGSSYNEQF
17	TRBV14	ASSQVVAGISTTYNEQF
18	TRBV7-9	ASSLPERRGRVGNQETQY
10	TRBV27	ASCDYHGEQY
14	TRBV10-3	AIRVDREGMNTEAF